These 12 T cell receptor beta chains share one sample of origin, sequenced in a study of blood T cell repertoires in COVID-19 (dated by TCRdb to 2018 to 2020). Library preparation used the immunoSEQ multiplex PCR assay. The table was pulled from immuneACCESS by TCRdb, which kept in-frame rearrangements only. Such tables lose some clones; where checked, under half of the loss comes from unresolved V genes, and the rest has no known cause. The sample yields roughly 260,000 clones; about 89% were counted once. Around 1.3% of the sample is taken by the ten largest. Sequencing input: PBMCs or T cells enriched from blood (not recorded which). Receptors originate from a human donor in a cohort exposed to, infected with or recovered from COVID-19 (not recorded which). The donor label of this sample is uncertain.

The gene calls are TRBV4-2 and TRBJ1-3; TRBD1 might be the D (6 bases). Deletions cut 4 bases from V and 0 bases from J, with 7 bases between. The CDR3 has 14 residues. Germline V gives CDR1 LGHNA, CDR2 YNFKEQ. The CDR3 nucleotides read TGTGCCAGCAGCCGAGGGGGCTCTGGAAACACCATATATTTT. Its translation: CASSRGGSGNTIYF.

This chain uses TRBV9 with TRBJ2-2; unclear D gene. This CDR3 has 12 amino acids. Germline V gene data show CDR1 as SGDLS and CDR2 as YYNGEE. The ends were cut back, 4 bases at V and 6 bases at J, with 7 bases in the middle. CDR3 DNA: TGTGCCAGCAGCTCCGGGTCCGGGGAGCTGTTTTTT. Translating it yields CASSSGSGELFF.

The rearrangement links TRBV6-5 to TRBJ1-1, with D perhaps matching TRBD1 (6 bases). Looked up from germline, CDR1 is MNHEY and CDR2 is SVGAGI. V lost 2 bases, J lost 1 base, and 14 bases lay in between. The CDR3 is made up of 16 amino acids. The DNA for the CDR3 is TGTGCCAGCAGTTACGCTTTACAGGGACAGAACACTGAAGCTTTCTTT. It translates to CASSYALQGQNTEAFF.

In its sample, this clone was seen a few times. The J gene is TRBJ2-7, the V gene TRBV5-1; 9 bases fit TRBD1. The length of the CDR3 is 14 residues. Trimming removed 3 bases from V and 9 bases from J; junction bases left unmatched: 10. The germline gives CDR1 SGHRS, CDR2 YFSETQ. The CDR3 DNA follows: TGCGCCAGCAGCTCCCGGACAGGGGTCGGGCGGCAGTACTTC. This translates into CASSSRTGVGRQYF.

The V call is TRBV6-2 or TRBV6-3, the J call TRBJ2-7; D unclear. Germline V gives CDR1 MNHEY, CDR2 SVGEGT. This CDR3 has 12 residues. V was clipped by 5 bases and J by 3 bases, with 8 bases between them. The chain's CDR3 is CASSITRYEQYF. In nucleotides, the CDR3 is TGTGCCAGCAGTATAACGCGCTACGAGCAGTACTTC.

The chain's CDR3 is CASSYSSPGANVLTF. The CDR3 DNA reads TGTGCCAGCAGTTACAGTAGCCCTGGGGCCAACGTCCTGACTTTC. This sequence joins TRBV6-2 or TRBV6-3 and TRBJ2-6; D call uncertain. The germline gives CDR1 MNHEY, CDR2 SVGEGT. The CDR3 length is 15 residues. Deletions cut 2 bases from V and 2 bases from J, with 7 bases between.

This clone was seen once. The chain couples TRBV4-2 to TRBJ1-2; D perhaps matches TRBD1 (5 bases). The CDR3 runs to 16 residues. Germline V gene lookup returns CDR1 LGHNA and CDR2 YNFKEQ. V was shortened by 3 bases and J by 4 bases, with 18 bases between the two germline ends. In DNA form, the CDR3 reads TGTGCCAGCAGCCAGGCGGGACCTCAAGGTGGCTATGGCTACACCTTC. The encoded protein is CASSQAGPQGGYGYTF.

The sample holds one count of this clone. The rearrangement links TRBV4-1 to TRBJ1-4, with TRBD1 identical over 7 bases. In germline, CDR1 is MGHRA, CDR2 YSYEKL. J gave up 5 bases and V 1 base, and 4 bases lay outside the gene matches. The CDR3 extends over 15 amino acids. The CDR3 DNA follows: TGCGCCAGCAGCCAAGTACAGGGGAGAAATGAAAAACTGTTTTTT. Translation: CASSQVQGRNEKLFF.

The CDR3 DNA reads TGCGCCAGCGACCTGGGACAGGGATTGAATGGCTACACCTTC. It translates to CASDLGQGLNGYTF. This sequence joins TRBV5-1 and TRBJ1-2; 9 bases match TRBD1. V trimming: 7 bases; J trimming: 6 bases; junction bases outside the gene matches: 10. CDR1 is SGHRS, CDR2 YFSETQ, per germline. The CDR3 contains 14 residues.

The CDR3 coding sequence is TGTGCCACACAGGGCCCCCTAGGCACAGATACGCAGTATTTT. Amino acid sequence: CATQGPLGTDTQYF. The chain uses TRBV24-1 and TRBJ2-3, with TRBD1 as a possible D gene (6 bases). V dropped 10 bases and J dropped 1 base, with 14 bases sitting between them. The CDR3 length is 14 residues. In germline, CDR1 is KGHDR, CDR2 SFDVKD.

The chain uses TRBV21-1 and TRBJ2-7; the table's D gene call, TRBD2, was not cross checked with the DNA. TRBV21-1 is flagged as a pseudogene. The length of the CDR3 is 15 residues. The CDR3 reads CATPINEATSYEQYF. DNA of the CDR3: TGTGCCACCCCAATAAACGAGGCAACTTCCTACGAGCAGTACTTC.

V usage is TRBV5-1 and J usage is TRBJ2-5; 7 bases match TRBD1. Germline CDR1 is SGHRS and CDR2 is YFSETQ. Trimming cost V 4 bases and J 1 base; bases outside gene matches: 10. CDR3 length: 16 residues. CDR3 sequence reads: CASSMAGTALQETQYF. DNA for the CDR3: TGCGCCAGCAGCATGGCCGGGACAGCTCTCCAAGAGACCCAGTACTTC.